This TCR beta chain emerged from a study of blood T cells in healthy people across ages. A second PCR, run for about 7 to 12 cycles, used a sample-barcoded 5' primer plus a J-beta primer mix. TCRdb re-called the 5' RACE reads through MiXCR, storing one row per CDR3 protein. The sample lists about 930,000 distinct CDR3 sequences, about 29% occurring once. CDR1 and CDR2 from the germline V gene are SEHNR and FQNEAQ (reference sequence). V lost 4 bases to trimming and J lost 6 bases, with 15 bases between them. This CDR3 comprises 14 residues. The data also belong to a second study, concerning T cells of mothers and their children.

The chain couples TRBV7-9 to TRBJ1-1, with D unresolved. The sample comprised blood. The clonotype originates from a middle-aged woman in good health. The DNA of the CDR3 is TGTGCCAGCAGCTGGGGTGGGGAACTGTCTGAAGCTTTCTTT. Translating gives CASSWGGELSEAFF.